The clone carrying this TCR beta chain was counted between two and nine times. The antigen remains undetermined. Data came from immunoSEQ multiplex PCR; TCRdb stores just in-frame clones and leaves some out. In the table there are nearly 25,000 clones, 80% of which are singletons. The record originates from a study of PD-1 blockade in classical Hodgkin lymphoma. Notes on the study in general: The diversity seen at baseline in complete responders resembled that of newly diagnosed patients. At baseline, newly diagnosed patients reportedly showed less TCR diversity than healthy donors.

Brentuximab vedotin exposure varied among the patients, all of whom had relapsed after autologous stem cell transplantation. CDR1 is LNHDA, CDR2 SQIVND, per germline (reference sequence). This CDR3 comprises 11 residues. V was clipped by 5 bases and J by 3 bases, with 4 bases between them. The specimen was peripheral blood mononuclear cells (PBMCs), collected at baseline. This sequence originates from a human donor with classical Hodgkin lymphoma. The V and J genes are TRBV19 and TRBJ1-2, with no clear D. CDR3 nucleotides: TGTGCCAGTAGTGGCCACTATGGCTACACCTTC. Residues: CASSGHYGYTF.